The rows below give T cell receptor beta chains drawn from one sample of a study of blood T cell repertoires in COVID-19. Repertoires were generated with immunoSEQ multiplex PCR, while TCRdb's copy carries only in-frame clones and drops some. The sample consists of some 150,000 clones, over 80% of them appearing once. The sample taken for sequencing was PBMCs or T cells enriched from blood (not recorded which). These receptors were collected from a woman between 50 and 59 years old who had recovered from COVID-19. Each CDR3 is given with its conserved first and last residue. A D gene is named only where the DNA matches it firmly. Expanded clones get a size class; other rows say once, few or many, or leave the size out.

d_gene	abundance	v_gene	j_gene	CDR3nt	CDR3aa
NA	NA	TRBV4-3	TRBJ1-5	TGCGCCAGCAGCCAACAGTACGAGGTGGGCAATCAGCCCCAGCATTTT	CASSQQYEVGNQPQHF
NA	NA	TRBV10-3	TRBJ1-2	TGTGCCATCAGTACGGGGGGCATTGGCTACACCTTC	CAISTGGIGYTF
NA	once	TRBV12-3/TRBV12-4	TRBJ2-5	TGTGCCAGCAGTTTTACCCAGCAAGAGACCCAGTACTTC	CASSFTQQETQYF
TRBD1	NA	TRBV27	TRBJ1-6	TGTGCCAGCAGTCAGATCGGGACAGGCCATTCACCCCTCCACTTT	CASSQIGTGHSPLHF
TRBD2	NA	TRBV10-3	TRBJ2-1	TGTGCCATCAGTGACACTATACGGGGGGGCAGGGATGAGCAGTTCTTC	CAISDTIRGGRDEQFF
TRBD2	NA	TRBV2	TRBJ2-5	TGTGCCAGCAGCCGAGGGACTAGCGGGGGACAAGAGACCCAGTACTTC	CASSRGTSGGQETQYF
NA	few	TRBV28	TRBJ1-6	TGTGCCAGCAGGCTATCTCAGGGGTCTGATTCACCCCTCCACTTT	CASRLSQGSDSPLHF
NA	NA	TRBV25-1	TRBJ2-3	TGTGCCAGCAGTGACCTCACCTTTTTAGCGGATACGCAGTATTTT	CASSDLTFLADTQYF
TRBD1	NA	TRBV6-6	TRBJ1-2	TGTGCCAGTGTCAGGACAGGTCAGGGCTACACCTTC	CASVRTGQGYTF
TRBD1	NA	TRBV19	TRBJ1-1	TGTGCCACCTCGGGACAGGGGGAGACTGAAGCTTTCTTT	CATSGQGETEAFF
NA	NA	TRBV9	TRBJ1-1	TGTGCCAGCAGCACCGGTGACAGGTGGGGCACTGAAGCTTTCTTT	CASSTGDRWGTEAFF
NA	NA	TRBV5-1	TRBJ1-1	TGCGCCAGCAGCTTGGCAGGGAGCGGGGGGACTGAAGCTTTCTTT	CASSLAGSGGTEAFF
TRBD2	NA	TRBV10-2	TRBJ2-2	TGCGCCAGCAGGGCGGGGGATATTACCGGGGAGCTGTTTTTT	CASRAGDITGELFF
NA	few	TRBV5-1	TRBJ1-1	TGCGCCAGCAGCGCGAAGCGGGGTTTGGGCATGAACACTGAAGCTTTCTTT	CASSAKRGLGMNTEAFF
TRBD1	NA	TRBV2	TRBJ1-2	TGTGCCAGCAGTGAAAGGGGCAGGGGGCTCGGCTACACCTTC	CASSERGRGLGYTF
TRBD2	NA	TRBV7-9	TRBJ2-1	TGTGCCAGCAGCTACCCCTGGTCTAGCGGGAAGAAAAACAATGAGCAGTTCTTC	CASSYPWSSGKKNNEQFF
TRBD1	NA	TRBV29-1	TRBJ1-3	TGCAGCGTCCCGGACAGGGCTGGAAACACCATATATTTT	CSVPDRAGNTIYF